This T cell receptor (beta chain) comes out of a study of T cells expressing NK-cell markers. Turning to the study itself: It was from sorted CD3+CD56+NKG2C+, CD3+CD56+NKG2C- and CD3+CD56-NKG2C+ T cells that TCR beta repertoires came. Study-wide findings and caveats: In four donors, these clonotypes also led the CD3+CD56-NKG2C+ fraction. Expanded NKG2C+ T cell clones had unclear HCMV specificity.

CDR3 size: 13 residues. CDR1 and CDR2 (germline): SGHRS, YFSETQ. UMIs were included in TCR beta cDNA generated by 5'RACE template switching. After re-calling the 5' RACE reads, TCRdb lists one entry per CDR3 protein, DNA absent. This sample contains 300,000 to 500,000 distinct CDR3 sequences. A note on this clonotype: Antigen specificity is unknown.

V usage is TRBV5-1 and J usage is TRBJ2-1; TCRdb proposes TRBD2, but this gene call is untestable without DNA. The sample comprised blood T cells: a sorted CD56 or NKG2C T cell subset, CD4+ or CD8+ T cells, or bulk PBMC T cells (not recorded which). The TCR sequence derives from a woman in her forties or fifties in good health. The CDR3: CASRIAAYNEQFF.